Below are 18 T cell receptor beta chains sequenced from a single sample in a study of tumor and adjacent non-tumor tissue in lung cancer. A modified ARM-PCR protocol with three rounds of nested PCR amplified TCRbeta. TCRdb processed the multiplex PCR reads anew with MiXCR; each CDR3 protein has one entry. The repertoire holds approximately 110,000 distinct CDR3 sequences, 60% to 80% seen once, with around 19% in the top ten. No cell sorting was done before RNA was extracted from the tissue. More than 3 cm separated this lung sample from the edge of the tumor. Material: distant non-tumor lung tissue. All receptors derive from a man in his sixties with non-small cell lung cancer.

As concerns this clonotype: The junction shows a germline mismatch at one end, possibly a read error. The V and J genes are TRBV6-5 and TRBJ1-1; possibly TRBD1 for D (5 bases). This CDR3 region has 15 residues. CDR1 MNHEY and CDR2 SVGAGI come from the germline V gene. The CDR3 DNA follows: TGTGCCAGCAAAACAAGACAGAGGATGAACACTGAAGCATTCTTT. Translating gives CASKTRQRMNTEAFF.

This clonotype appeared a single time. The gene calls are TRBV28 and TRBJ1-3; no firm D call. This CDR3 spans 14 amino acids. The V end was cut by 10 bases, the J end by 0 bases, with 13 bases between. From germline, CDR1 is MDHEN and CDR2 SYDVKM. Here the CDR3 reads CANSLVLSGNTIYF. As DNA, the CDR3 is TGTGCCAACAGCCTTGTACTCTCTGGAAACACCATATATTTT.

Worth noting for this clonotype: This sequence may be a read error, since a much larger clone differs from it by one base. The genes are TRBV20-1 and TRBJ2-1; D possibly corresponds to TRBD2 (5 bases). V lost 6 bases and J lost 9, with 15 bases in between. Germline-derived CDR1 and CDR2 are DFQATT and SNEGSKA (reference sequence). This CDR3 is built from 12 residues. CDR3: CSAPSHRGEQFF. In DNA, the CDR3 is TGCAGTGCCCCCTCCCACCGGGGTGAGCAGTTCTTC.

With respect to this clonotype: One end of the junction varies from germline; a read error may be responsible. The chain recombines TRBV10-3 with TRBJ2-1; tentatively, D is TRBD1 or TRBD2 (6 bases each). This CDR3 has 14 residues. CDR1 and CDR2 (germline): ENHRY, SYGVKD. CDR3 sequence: CVISEGGRNNEQFF. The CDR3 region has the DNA TGTGTCATCAGTGAGGGGGGAAGAAACAATGAGCAGTTCTTC.

This CDR3 reads CSVASGTGTQYF. The CDR3 coding sequence is TGCAGCGTTGCTTCGGGCACGGGTACGCAGTATTTT. The chain links TRBV29-1 to TRBJ2-3, with D uncertain. The ends were cut back, 4 bases at V and 8 bases at J, with 13 bases in the middle. Per germline, CDR1 SQVTM and CDR2 ANQGSEA. There are 12 residues in the CDR3.

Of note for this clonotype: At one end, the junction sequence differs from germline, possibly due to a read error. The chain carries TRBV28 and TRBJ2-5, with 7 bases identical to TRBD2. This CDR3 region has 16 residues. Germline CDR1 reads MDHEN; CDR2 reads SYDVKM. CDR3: CASRPILALNQGTQYF. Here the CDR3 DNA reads TGTGCCAGCAGGCCCATACTAGCGCTGAACCAAGGGACCCAGTACTTC. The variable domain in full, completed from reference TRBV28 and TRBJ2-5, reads DVKVTQSSRYLVKRTGEKVFLECVQDMDHENMFWYRQDPGLGLRLIYFSYDVKMKEKGDIPEGYSVSREKKERFSLILESASTNQTSMYLCASRPILALNQGTQYFGPGTRLLVL.

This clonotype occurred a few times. The CDR3 protein is CASSQGMASPLKTDTQYF. As DNA, the CDR3 is TGCGCCAGCAGCCAAGGGATGGCCTCCCCCTTAAAAACAGATACGCAGTATTTT. The rearrangement uses TRBV4-3 and TRBJ2-3; D gene ambiguous. Germline V gene lookup returns CDR1 LGHNA and CDR2 YSLEER. CDR3 length: 18 residues. V was trimmed by 1 base and J by 3 bases, leaving 20 bases between them.

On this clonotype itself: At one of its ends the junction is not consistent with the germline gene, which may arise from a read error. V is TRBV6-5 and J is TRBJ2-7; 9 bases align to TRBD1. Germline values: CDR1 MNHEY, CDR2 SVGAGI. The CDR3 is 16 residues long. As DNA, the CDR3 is TGTGCCAACAGTTACTCACAGGGGGCGAGATTTACCAAGCAGTACTTC. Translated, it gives CANSYSQGARFTKQYF.

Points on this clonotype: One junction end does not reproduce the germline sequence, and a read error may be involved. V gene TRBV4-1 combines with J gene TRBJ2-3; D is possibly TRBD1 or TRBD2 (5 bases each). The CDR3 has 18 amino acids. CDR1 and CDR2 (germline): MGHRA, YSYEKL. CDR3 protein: CARSQYDTPGRTTDTQYF. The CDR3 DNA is TGCGCCAGGAGCCAATACGACACTCCGGGACGGACCACAGATACGCAGTATTTT.

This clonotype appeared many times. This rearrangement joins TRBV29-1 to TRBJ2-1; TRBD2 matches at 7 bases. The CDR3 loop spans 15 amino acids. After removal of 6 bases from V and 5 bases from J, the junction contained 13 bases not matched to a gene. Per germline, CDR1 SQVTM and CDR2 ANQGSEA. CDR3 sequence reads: CSVLQVGGSNNEQFF. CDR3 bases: TGCAGCGTCCTCCAGGTGGGAGGGAGTAACAATGAGCAGTTCTTC.

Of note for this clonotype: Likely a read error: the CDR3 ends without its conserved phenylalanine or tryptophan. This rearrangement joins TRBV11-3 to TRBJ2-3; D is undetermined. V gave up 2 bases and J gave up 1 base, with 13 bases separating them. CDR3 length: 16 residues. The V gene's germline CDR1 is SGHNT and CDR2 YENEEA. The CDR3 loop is CASSLSTEIGTDTQYL. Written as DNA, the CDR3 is TGTGCCAGCAGCTTAAGCACCGAGATTGGCACAGATACGCAGTATCTT.

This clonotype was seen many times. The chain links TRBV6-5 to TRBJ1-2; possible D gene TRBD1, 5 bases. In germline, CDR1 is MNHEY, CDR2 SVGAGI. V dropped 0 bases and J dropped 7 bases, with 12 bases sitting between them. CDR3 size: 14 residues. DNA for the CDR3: TGTGCCAGCAGTTACTCTTGGGGCCAGGGTGGCTACACCTTC. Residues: CASSYSWGQGGYTF.

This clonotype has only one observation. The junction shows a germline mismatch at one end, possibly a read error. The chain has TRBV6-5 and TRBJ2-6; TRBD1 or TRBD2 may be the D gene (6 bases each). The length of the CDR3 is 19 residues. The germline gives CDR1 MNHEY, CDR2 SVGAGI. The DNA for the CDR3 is TGTGCCAGCAGCCTCCTGGGTAGGGGGGCCTCCTCTGGGGTCAACGTCCTGACTTTC. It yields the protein CASSLLGRGASSGVNVLTF.

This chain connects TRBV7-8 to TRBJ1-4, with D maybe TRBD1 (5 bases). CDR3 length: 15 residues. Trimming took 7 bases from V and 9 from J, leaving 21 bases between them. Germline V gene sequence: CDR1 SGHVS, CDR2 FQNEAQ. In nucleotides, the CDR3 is TGTGCCAGCAAGAGCTTAGAGAGGGGAGTGAAAAAACTGTTTTTT. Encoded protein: CASKSLERGVKKLFF.

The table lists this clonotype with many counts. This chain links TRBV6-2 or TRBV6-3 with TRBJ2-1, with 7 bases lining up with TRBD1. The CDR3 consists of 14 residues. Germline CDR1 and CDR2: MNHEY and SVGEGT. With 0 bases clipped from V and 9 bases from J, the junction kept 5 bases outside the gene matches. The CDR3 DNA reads TGTGCCAGCAGTTACTCGACCCCAGGGGGTGAGCAGTTCTTC. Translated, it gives CASSYSTPGGEQFF.

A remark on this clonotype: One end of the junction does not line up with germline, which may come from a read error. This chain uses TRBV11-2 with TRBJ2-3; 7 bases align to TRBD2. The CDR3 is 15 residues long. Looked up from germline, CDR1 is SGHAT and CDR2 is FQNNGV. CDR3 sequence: CASSSAGAFSDTQYF. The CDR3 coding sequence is TGTGCCAGCAGCTCTGCGGGAGCGTTTAGCGATACACAGTATTTT. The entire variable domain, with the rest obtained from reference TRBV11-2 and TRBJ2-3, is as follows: EAGVAQSPRYKIIEKRQSVAFWCNPISGHATLYWYQQILGQGPKLLIQFQNNGVVDDSQLPKDRFSAERLKGVDSTLKIQPAKLEDSAVYLCASSSAGAFSDTQYFGPGTRLTVL.

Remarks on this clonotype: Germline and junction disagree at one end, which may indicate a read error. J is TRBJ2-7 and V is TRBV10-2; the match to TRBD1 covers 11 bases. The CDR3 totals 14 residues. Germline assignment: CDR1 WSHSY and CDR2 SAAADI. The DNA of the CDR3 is TGCACCAGCAAGGGACAGGGGGGCTCCTATGAGCAGTACTTC. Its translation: CTSKGQGGSYEQYF.

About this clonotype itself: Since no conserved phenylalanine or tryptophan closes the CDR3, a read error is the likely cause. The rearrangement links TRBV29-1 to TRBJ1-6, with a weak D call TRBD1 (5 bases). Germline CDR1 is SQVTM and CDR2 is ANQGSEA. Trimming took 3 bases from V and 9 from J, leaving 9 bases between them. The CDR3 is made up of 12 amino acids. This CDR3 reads CSVEGESSPLHS. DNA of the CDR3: TGCAGCGTTGAGGGGGAAAGTTCACCCCTCCACTCT.